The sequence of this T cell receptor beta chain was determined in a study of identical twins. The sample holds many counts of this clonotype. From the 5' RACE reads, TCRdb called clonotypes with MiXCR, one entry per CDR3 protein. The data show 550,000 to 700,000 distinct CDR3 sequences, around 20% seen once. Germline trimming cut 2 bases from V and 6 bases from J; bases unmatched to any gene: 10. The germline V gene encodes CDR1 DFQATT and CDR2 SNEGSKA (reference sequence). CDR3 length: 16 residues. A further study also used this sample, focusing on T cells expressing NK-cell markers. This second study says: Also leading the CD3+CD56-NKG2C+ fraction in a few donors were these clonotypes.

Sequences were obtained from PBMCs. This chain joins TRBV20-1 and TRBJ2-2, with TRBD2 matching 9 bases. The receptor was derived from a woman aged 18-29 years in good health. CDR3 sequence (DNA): TGCAGTGCTAGAAAGCCGGGGCGGGGGGGCCCCGGGGAGCTGTTTTTT. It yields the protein CSARKPGRGGPGELFF.